This T cell receptor (beta chain) is drawn from a study of regulatory T cells in long-lasting Graves disease (dated by TCRdb to about 2021). Broadly, across the study: Antithyroid drugs had been taken for less than 3 months by newly diagnosed Graves' disease patients. The study was registered as a clinical trial and conducted in China. Persistent Graves' disease patients were compared with newly diagnosed Graves' disease patients by peripheral blood TCR sequencing and RNA sequencing. A total of about 35 samples underwent TCR sequencing, from some 13 patients with persistent Graves' disease and 20 or so patients with newly diagnosed Graves' disease. The paper's findings and limits, for the study overall: Sequencing and analysis were limited to the TCR beta chain. Patients with persistent disease shared more public clonotypes (about 3,000) than newly diagnosed patients did (966). Compared with newly diagnosed patients, persistent Graves' disease patients had lower TCR Shannon entropy and fewer highly expanded clones, which suggests clonal expansion. TRBV28, TRBJ1-2 and TRBJ2-5 were preferentially used in persistent disease, while TRBV20-1 and TRBJ2-1 were favored in newly diagnosed disease. The authors noted that the small sample size was a limitation that may lower accuracy. Only peripheral blood was studied, because thyroid tissue, the primary lesion, was inaccessible.

Explained via the paper, the time point label denotes: newly diagnosed GD, antithyroid drugs for less than 3 months. RNA was extracted from PBMCs in TRIzol for both TCR sequencing and RNA sequencing. The diagnosis of Graves' disease was made according to American Thyroid Association guidelines. Recruitment of patients was carried out at an endocrinology department in Xi'an, China. From each patient, approximately 10 milliliters of peripheral blood was collected into an EDTA anticoagulant tube. PBMCs were isolated by Ficoll Paque Plus density gradient separation without further T cell sorting. An Agilent 2100 Bioanalyzer and agarose gel were used to check RNA quality, while a NanoDrop 2000 measured RNA concentration. The protocol used for the library was multiplex PCR. Instrument on record: Illumina HiSeq 4000. CDR3 regions were amplified by Arm-PCR with iRepertoire HTBI primers to construct TCR beta libraries. Gel purification was performed on PCR products prior to sequencing. The original methods were these. Gene usage analysis of CDR3 amino acid clonotypes used the 60 to 80 TRBV and fewer than 15 TRBJ segments found across samples. Filtered high-quality paired reads were merged into contigs using COPE and FqMerger. BLAST was used to align contigs to IMGT TRBV, TRBD and TRBJ reference genes, with CDR3 defined following IMGT. Any clonotype with a frequency above 0.1% was classified as a highly expanded clone. Repertoire diversity was measured by Shannon entropy, and V-J evenness by the Gini coefficient. Public clonotypes were defined as clonotypes shared by more than one individual. Starting from the raw public reads, TCRdb applied fastp trimming at Q25, assembled clones with MiXCR and retained in-frame beta chains. Entries that share a CDR3 protein sequence are merged under the most common genes and DNA. The V and J calls shown here were made by TCRdb, not taken from the authors' results. This sample holds over 200,000 distinct CDR3 sequences; 15% to 20% were observed only once. 14% of the sample comes from the top ten.

This clonotype was seen ten or more times. What antigen it recognizes has not been identified. Per-base quality was not reported, and no clone a single base away is much larger than it. The CDR3 goes from the cysteine to the phenylalanine over 15 residues. Only the CDR3 DNA stays, 45 bases, in frame from base 1. Deletion took 1 base off V and 0 bases off J, with a span of 10 bases between the germline ends. CDR1 and CDR2 (SGHVS, FNYEAQ) derive from the germline V gene. The same data also contributed to another study, on T cells in Graves' hyperthyroidism and ophthalmopathy. From that second study: A patient counted as having stable Graves' hyperthyroidism if no progression to ophthalmopathy occurred over 18 months of follow-up. Hyperthyroidism patients were newly diagnosed, had a disease duration of under 2 months, and were aged 18 to 65 years. The study excluded patients with uncontrolled infections, other autoimmune diseases, pregnancy or lactation. Diagnoses were based on clinical symptoms, serum thyroxine and TRAb, thyroid ultrasound and orbital computed tomography. The TCR CDR3 was subjected to a first round of RT-PCR using the HTBI primer set and the Qiagen OneStep RT-PCR kit. Blood samples also contained most of the expanded thyroid clonotypes (frequency above 0.001), which suggests that blood repertoires may reflect thyroid immune responses. A 13 V-J signature model separated ophthalmopathy from stable hyperthyroidism, with 87.88% sensitivity and approximately 81% specificity in cross-validation and 80%/75% in testing. In validation, the model predicted progression to ophthalmopathy with roughly 70% sensitivity and 72% to 85% specificity, a median of around 6.6 months before onset. To identify distinguishing TCR V-J signatures, a discovery cohort of about 100 patients was used, comprising 40 to 45 with Graves' ophthalmopathy and 57 with stable Graves' hyperthyroidism. Whether ophthalmopathy could be predicted prospectively was tested in an independent validation cohort made up of roughly 19 hyperthyroidism patients plus 17 patients who later progressed to ophthalmopathy. The approximately 100 discovery patients were randomly divided into training and test sets at a 7:3 ratio. The study also compared thyroid tissue and blood T-cell repertoires from several Graves' hyperthyroidism patients. Following sampling, methimazole starting at 30 mg daily was given to hyperthyroidism patients, and high-dose intravenous methylprednisolone was given to ophthalmopathy patients. Libraries were constructed in a second round of multiplex PCR, after which size selection and purification were performed. The libraries were sequenced on an Illumina HiSeq2000 using paired-end 100 bp reads. SOAPnuke was used to process the raw data, throwing out any read that contained adapters or uncalled bases, had a mean Phred below 15, or lacked an exact constant-primer or identifier match. High-quality paired reads were merged with COPE v1.2.5, and unique nucleotide sequences were defined as clonotypes. MiTCR v1.1 was used to align clonotypes to the IMGT TRBV, TRBD and TRBJ reference segments. The analysis was restricted to V-J combinations with a frequency above 0.0001, which together covered just over 99% of the repertoires. A TCS score was defined as the ratio between F50 (clonal expansion) and ExV (chaos), using BLOSUM62-based TCRdist between CDR3 peptides within each V-J. Welch's t-statistics and random forest reduced roughly 540 V-J features to around 14, which were used in a naive Bayes classifier (R e1071). No statistical method was used to set the sample size in advance, and investigators knew the group allocation. TCR Vbeta CDR3 sequencing of 140 or so peripheral blood samples (roughly 41 ophthalmopathy, over 70 hyperthyroidism and roughly 17 progressor patients) is reported in the paper.

The sequencing here drew on peripheral blood mononuclear cells (PBMCs), taken at new diagnosis, from a patient treated with antithyroid drugs. The V and J genes are TRBV7-6 and TRBJ2-7; a confident D gene designation cannot be given. The source of this sequence is a woman younger than 45 with Graves disease. Donor details come from another sample of the same person, matched by shared clones. The DNA sequence is given as TGTGCCAGCAGCTTAGGACCTCTGAGCTCCTACGAGCAGTACTTC. It encodes CASSLGPLSSYEQYF.